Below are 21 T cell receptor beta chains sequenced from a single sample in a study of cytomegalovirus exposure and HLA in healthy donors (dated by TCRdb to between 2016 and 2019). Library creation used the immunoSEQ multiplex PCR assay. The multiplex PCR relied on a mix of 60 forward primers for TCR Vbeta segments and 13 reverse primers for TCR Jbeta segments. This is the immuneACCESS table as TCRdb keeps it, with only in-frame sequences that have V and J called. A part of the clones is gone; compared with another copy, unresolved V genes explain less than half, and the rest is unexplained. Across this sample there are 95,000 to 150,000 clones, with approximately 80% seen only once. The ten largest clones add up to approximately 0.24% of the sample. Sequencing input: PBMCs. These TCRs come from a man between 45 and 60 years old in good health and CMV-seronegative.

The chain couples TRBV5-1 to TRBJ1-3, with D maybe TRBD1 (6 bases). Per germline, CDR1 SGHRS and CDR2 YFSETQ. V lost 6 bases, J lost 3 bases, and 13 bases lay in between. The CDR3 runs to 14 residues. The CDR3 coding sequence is TGCGCCAGCACGTCGGGGGGCCGTGGAAACACCATATATTTT. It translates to CASTSGGRGNTIYF.

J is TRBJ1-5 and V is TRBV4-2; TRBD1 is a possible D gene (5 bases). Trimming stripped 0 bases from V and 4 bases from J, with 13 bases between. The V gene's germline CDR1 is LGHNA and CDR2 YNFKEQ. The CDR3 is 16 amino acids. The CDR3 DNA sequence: TGTGCCAGCAGCCAAGAAGGGACTTCAAGGAATCAGCCCCAGCATTTT. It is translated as CASSQEGTSRNQPQHF.

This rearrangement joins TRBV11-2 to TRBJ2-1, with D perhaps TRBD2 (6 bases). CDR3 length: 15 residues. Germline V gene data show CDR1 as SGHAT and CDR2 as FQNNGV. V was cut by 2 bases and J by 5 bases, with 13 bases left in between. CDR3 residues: CASSLNGGPDNEQFF. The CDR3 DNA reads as TGTGCCAGCAGCTTAAACGGAGGGCCCGACAATGAGCAGTTCTTC.

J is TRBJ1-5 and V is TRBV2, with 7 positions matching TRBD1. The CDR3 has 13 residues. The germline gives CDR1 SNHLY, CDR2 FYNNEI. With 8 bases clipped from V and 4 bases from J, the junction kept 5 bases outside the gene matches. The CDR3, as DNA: TGTGCCAGCCACGGGACAGCAAATCAGCCCCAGCATTTT. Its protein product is CASHGTANQPQHF.

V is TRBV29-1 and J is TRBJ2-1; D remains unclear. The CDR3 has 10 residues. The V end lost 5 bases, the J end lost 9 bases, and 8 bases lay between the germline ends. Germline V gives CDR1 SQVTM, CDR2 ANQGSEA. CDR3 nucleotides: TGCAGCGTTCCAGAAAGTGAGCAGTTCTTC. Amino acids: CSVPESEQFF.

The CDR3 DNA reads TGTGCCAGCACGAGGCGGGGGGTATACGGCTACACCTTC. It codes for CASTRRGVYGYTF. The chain is built from TRBV6-5 and TRBJ1-2; tentative D call: TRBD1 (5 bases). Per the germline V gene, CDR1 is MNHEY and CDR2 is SVGAGI. The CDR3 extends over 13 amino acids. Between the trimmed V and J ends, which lost 7 bases and 8 bases, there was a span of 17 bases.

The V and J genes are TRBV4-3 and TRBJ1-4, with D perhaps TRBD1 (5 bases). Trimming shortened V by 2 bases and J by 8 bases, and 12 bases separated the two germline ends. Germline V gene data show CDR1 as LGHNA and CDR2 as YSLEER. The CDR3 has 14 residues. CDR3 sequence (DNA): TGCGCCAGCAGCCAACTGGGGGGTGGCGAAAAACTGTTTTTT. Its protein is CASSQLGGGEKLFF.

The CDR3 nucleotides are TGTGCCAGTAGTATGGGTGGCGGAATCTACGAGCAGTACTTC. Its protein product is CASSMGGGIYEQYF. The chain links TRBV19 to TRBJ2-7; D is unresolved. The germline gives CDR1 LNHDA, CDR2 SQIVND (reference sequence). V was pared by 3 bases and J by 3 bases, with 12 bases between. The CDR3 spans 14 residues.

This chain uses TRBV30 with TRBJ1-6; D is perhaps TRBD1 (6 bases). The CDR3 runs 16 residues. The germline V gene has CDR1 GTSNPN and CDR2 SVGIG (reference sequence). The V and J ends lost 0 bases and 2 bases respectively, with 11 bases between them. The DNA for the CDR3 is TGTGCCTGGAGTGTAGACAGGCCCACCTATAATTCACCCCTCCACTTT. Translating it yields CAWSVDRPTYNSPLHF.

The chain's CDR3 is CASSTGAGGSNQPQHF. The CDR3 DNA follows: TGTGCCAGCAGTACAGGGGCAGGAGGCAGCAATCAGCCCCAGCATTTT. This chain connects TRBV6-6 to TRBJ1-5; the match to TRBD1 covers 7 bases. V dropped 5 bases and J dropped 1; count of bases not matched to a gene: 8. CDR1 is MNHNY, CDR2 SVGAGI, per germline (reference sequence). CDR3 length: 16 amino acids.

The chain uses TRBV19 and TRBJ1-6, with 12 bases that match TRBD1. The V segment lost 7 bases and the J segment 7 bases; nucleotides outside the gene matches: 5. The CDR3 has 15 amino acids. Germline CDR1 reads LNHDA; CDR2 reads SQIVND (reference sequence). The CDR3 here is CASTPGQGANSPLHF. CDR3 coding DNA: TGTGCCAGTACCCCGGGACAGGGGGCCAATTCACCCCTCCACTTT.

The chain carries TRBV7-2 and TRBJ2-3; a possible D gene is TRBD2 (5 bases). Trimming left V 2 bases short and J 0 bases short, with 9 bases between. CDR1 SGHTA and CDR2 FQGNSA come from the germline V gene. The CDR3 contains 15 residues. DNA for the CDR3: TGTGCCAGCAGCTTACGGGATACTAGCACAGATACGCAGTATTTT. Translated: CASSLRDTSTDTQYF.

The CDR3 sequence: CASRLQRDGEQYF. CDR3 DNA sequence: TGTGCCAGCAGGCTCCAGCGGGACGGCGAGCAGTACTTC. The chain is built from TRBV28 and TRBJ2-7; TRBD2 matches 7 bases. Germline V gene sequence: CDR1 MDHEN, CDR2 SYDVKM. The CDR3 runs to 13 residues. With 6 bases clipped from V and 6 bases from J, the junction kept 8 bases outside the gene matches. Full variable domain (missing parts from reference TRBV28 and TRBJ2-7): DVKVTQSSRYLVKRTGEKVFLECVQDMDHENMFWYRQDPGLGLRLIYFSYDVKMKEKGDIPEGYSVSREKKERFSLILESASTNQTSMYLCASRLQRDGEQYFGPGTRLTVT.

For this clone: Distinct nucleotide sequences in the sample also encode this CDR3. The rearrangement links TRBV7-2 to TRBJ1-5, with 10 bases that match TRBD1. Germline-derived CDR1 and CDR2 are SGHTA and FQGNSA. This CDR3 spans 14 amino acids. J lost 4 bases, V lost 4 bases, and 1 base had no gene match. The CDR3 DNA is TGTGCCAGCAGCTCGGGACAGGGGAATCAGCCCCAGCATTTT. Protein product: CASSSGQGNQPQHF.

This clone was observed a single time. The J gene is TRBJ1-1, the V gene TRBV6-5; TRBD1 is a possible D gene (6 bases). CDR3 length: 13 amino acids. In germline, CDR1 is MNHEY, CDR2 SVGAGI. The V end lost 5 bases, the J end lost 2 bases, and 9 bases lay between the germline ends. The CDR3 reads CASSRDTNTEAFF. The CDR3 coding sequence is TGTGCCAGCAGTCGGGACACCAACACTGAAGCTTTCTTT.

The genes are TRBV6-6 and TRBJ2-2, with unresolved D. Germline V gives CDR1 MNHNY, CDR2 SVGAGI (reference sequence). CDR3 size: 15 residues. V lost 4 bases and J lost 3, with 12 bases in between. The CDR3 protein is CASSLSLRYTGELFF. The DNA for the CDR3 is TGTGCCAGCAGTTTAAGCCTCCGCTACACCGGGGAGCTGTTTTTT.

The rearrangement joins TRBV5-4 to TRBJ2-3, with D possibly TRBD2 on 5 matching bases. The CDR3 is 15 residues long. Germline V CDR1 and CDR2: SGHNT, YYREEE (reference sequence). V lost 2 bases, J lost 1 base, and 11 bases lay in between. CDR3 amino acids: CASSFGNSRTDTQYF. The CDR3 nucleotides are TGTGCCAGCAGCTTCGGGAACAGCCGCACAGATACGCAGTATTTT.

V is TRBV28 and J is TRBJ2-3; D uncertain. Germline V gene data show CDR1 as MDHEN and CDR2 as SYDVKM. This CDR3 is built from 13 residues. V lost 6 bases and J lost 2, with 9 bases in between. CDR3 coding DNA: TGTGCCAGCAGCCCTCCCTCCACAGATACGCAGTATTTT. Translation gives CASSPPSTDTQYF.

The chain's CDR3 is CASTRQTGSSYEQYF. CDR3 sequence (DNA): TGTGCCAGCACTAGACAGACAGGGAGCTCCTACGAGCAGTACTTC. The rearrangement uses TRBV6-1 and TRBJ2-5, with TRBD1 matching over 7 bases. The end of the DNA is better explained by TRBJ2-7, so the J call may be wrong. CDR1 is MNHNS, CDR2 SASEGT, per germline. The CDR3 sequence is 15 residues long.

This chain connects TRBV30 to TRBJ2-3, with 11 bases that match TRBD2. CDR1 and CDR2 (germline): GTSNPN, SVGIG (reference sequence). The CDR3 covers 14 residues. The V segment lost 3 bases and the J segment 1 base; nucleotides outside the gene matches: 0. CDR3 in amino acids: CAWRGLAGTDTQYF. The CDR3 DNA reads TGTGCCTGGAGGGGACTAGCGGGCACAGATACGCAGTATTTT.

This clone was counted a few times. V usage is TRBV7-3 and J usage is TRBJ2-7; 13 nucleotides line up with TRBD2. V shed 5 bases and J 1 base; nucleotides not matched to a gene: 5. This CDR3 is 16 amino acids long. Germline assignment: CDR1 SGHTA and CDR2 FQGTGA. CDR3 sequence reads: CASSAGLAGTSYEQYF. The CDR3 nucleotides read TGTGCCAGCAGCGCGGGACTAGCGGGGACTTCCTACGAGCAGTACTTC.